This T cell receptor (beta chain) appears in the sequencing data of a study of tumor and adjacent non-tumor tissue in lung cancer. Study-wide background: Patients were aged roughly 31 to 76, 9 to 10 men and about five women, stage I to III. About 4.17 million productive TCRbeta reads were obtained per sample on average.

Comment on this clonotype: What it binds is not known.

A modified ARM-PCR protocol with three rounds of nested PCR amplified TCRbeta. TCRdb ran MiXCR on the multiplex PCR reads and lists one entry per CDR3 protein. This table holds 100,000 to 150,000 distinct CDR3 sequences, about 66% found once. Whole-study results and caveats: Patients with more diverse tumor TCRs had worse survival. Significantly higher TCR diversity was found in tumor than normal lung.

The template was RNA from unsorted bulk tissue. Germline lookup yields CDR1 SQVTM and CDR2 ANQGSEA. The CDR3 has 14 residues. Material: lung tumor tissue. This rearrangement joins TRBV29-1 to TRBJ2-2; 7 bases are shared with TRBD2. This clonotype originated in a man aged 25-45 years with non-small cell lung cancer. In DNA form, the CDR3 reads TGCAGAGGTGGGAGCGGGGTGAACACCGGGGAGCTGTTTTTT. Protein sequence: CRGGSGVNTGELFF.